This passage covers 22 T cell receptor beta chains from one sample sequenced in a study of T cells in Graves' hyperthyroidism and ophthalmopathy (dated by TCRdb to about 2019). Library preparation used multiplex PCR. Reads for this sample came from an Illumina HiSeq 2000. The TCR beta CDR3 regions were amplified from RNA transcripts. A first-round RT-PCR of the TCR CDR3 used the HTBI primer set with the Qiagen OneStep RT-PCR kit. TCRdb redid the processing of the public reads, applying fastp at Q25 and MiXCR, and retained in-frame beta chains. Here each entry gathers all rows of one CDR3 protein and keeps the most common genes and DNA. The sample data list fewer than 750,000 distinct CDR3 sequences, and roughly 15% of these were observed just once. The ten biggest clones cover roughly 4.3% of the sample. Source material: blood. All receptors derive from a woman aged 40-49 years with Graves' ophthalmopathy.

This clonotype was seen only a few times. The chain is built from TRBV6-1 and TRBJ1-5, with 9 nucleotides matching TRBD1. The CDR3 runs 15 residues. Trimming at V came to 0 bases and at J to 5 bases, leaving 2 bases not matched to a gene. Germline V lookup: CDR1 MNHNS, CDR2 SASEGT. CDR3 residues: CASSEAGTGYQPQHF. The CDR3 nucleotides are TGTGCCAGCAGTGAAGCCGGGACAGGGTATCAGCCCCAGCATTTT.

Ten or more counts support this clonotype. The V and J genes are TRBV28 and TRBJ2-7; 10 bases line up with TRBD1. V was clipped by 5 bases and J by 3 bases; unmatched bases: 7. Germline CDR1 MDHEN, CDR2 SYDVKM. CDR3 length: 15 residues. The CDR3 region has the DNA TGTGCCAGCAGTCCGGGGACAGGGGACCGCTACGAGCAGTACTTC. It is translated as CASSPGTGDRYEQYF. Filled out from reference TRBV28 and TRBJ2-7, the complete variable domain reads DVKVTQSSRYLVKRTGEKVFLECVQDMDHENMFWYRQDPGLGLRLIYFSYDVKMKEKGDIPEGYSVSREKKERFSLILESASTNQTSMYLCASSPGTGDRYEQYFGPGTRLTVT.

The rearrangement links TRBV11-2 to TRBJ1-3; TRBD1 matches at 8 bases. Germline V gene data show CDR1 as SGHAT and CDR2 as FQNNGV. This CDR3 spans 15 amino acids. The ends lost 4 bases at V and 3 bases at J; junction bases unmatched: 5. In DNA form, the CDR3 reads TGTGCCAGCAGCTCTGACGGGACAGGTGGAAACACCATATATTTT. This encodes CASSSDGTGGNTIYF.

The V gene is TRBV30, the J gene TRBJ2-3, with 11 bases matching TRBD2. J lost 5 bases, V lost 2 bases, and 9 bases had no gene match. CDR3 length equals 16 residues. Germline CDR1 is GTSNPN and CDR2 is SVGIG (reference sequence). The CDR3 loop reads CAWSQGTSGGGDTQYF. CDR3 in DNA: TGTGCCTGGAGTCAGGGGACTAGCGGAGGAGGAGATACGCAGTATTTT.

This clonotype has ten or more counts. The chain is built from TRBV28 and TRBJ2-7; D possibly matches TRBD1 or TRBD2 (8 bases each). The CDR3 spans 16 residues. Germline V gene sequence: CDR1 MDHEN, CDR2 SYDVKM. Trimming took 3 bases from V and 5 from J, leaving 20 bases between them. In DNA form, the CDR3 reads TGTGCCAGCAGTTTCGGGGGGGTTAGGACAGGGCACGAGCAGTACTTC. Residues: CASSFGGVRTGHEQYF.

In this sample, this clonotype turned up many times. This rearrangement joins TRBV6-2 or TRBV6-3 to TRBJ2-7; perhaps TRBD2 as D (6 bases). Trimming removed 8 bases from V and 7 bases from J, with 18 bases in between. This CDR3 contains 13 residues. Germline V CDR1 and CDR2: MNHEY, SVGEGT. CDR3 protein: CASGTPALGEQYF. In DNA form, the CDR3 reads TGTGCCAGCGGGACTCCAGCGCTGGGGGAGCAGTACTTC.

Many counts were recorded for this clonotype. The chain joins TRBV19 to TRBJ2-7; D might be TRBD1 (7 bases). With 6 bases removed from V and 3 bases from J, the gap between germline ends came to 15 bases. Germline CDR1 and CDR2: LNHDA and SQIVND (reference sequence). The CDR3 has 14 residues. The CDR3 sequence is CASSPGQRVYEQYF. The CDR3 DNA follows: TGTGCCAGTAGCCCGGGACAGCGGGTCTACGAGCAGTACTTC. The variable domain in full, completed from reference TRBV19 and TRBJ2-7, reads DGGITQSPKYLFRKEGQNVTLSCEQNLNHDAMYWYRQDPGQGLRLIYYSQIVNDFQKGDIAEGYSVSREKKESFPLTVTSAQKNPTAFYLCASSPGQRVYEQYFGPGTRLTVT.

The CDR3 spells CASSSMRTGENIQYF. CDR3 sequence (DNA): TGTGCCAGCAGCTCAATGCGGACAGGGGAAAACATTCAGTACTTC. This chain joins TRBV13 and TRBJ2-4, with TRBD1 identical over 9 bases. The ends lost 4 bases at V and 5 bases at J; junction bases unmatched: 6. The germline V gene encodes CDR1 PRHDT and CDR2 FYEKMQ (reference sequence). CDR3 length: 15 amino acids.

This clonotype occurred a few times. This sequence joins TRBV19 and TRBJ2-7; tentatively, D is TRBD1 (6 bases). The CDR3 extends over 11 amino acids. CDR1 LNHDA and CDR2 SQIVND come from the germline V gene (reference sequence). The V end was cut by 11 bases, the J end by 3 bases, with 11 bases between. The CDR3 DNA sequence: TGTGCCGACAGGAATCTCTACGAGCAGTACTTC. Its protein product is CADRNLYEQYF.

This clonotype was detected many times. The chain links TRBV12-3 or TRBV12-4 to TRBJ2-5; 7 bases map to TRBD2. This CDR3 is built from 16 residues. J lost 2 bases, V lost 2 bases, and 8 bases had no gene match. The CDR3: CASSLLLGREQETQYF. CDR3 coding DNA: TGTGCCAGCAGTTTATTGTTAGGGCGGGAGCAAGAGACCCAGTACTTC.

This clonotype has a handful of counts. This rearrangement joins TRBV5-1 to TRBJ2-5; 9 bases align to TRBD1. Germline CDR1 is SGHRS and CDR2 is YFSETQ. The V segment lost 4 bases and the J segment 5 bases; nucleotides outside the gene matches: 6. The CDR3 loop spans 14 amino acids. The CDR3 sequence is CASSGGDRDETQYF. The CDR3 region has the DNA TGCGCCAGCAGCGGGGGGGACAGGGACGAGACCCAGTACTTC. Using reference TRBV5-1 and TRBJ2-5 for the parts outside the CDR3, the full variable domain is KAGVTQTPRYLIKTRGQQVTLSCSPISGHRSVSWYQQTPGQGLQFLFEYFSETQRNKGNFPGRFSGRQFSNSRSEMNVSTLELGDSALYLCASSGGDRDETQYFGPGTRLLVL.

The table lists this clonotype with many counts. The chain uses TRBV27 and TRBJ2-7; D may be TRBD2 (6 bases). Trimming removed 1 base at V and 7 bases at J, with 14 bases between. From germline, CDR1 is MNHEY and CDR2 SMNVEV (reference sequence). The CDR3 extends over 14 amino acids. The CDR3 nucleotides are TGTGCCAGCAGTTTATTCCAGGGCGGAGGGGAGCAGTACTTC. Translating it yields CASSLFQGGGEQYF.

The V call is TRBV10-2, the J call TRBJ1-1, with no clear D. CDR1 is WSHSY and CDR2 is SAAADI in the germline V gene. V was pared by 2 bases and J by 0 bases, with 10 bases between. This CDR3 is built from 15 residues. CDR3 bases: TGCGCCAGCAGTGAGGGGCAACACATGAACACTGAAGCTTTCTTT. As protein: CASSEGQHMNTEAFF.

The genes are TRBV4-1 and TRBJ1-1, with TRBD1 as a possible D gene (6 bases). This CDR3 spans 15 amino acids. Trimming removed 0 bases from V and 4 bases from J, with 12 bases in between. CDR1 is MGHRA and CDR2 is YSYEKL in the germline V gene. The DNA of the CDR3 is TGCGCCAGCAGCCAAGATGCTGGAGGGGGCACTGAAGCTTTCTTT. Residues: CASSQDAGGGTEAFF.

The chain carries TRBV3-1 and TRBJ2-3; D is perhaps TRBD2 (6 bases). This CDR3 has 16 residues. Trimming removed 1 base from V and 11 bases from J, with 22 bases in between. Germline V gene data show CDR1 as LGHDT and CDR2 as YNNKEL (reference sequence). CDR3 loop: CASSQGRGVVGSRQYF. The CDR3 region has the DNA TGTGCCAGCAGCCAAGGGAGGGGTGTGGTTGGGTCCCGGCAGTATTTT.

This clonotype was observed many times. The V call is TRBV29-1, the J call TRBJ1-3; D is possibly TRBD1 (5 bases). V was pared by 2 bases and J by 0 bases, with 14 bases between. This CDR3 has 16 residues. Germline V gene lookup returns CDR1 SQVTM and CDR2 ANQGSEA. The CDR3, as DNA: TGCAGCGTTGAACGCAGGGAGAGACCCTCTGGAAACACCATATATTTT. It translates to CSVERRERPSGNTIYF.

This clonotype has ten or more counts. CDR3 protein: CAWSGQANTEAFF. Written as DNA, the CDR3 is TGTGCCTGGAGTGGACAGGCGAACACTGAAGCTTTCTTT. This rearrangement joins TRBV30 to TRBJ1-1, with D possibly TRBD1 on 6 matching bases. With 1 base removed from V and 1 base from J, the gap between germline ends came to 7 bases. Germline V gene sequence: CDR1 GTSNPN, CDR2 SVGIG (reference sequence). The CDR3 extends over 13 amino acids.

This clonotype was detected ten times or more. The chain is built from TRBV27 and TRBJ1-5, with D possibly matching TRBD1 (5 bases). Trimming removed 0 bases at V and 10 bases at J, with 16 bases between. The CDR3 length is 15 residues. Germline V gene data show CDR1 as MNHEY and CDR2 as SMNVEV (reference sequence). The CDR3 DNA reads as TGTGCCAGCAGTTTATCGGGACCCGACCAATCACCCCAGCATTTT. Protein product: CASSLSGPDQSPQHF.

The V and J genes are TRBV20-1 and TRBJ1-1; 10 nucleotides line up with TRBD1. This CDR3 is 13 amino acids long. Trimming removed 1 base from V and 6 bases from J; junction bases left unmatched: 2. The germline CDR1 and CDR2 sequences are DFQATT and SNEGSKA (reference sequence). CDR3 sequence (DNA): TGCAGTGCTAGAGTGGACAGGGGGTCTGAAGCTTTCTTT. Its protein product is CSARVDRGSEAFF.

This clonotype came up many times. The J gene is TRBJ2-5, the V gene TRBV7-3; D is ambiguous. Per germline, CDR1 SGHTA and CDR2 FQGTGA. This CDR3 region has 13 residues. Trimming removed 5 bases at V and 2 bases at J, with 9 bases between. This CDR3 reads CASSLRRQETQYF. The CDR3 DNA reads TGTGCCAGCAGCCTCCGTAGGCAAGAGACCCAGTACTTC.

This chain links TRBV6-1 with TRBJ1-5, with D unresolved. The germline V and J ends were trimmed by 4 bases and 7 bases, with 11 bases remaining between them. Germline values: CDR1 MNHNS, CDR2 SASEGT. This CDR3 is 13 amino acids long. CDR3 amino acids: CASSGVGIQPQHF. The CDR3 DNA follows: TGTGCCAGCAGTGGTGTAGGGATACAGCCCCAGCATTTT.

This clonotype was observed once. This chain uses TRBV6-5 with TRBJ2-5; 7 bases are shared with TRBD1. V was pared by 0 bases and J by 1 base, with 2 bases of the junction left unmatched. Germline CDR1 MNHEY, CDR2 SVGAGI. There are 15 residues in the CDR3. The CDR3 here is CASSYSWDSQETQYF. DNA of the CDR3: TGTGCCAGCAGTTACTCCTGGGACAGCCAAGAGACCCAGTACTTC.